The T cell receptor beta chain under discussion was sequenced for a study of blood T cell repertoires in COVID-19. The CDR3 sequence is 18 residues long. Seattle enrolled patients during active infection and tracked them longitudinally. This table comes from immunoSEQ multiplex PCR, and its TCRdb copy is limited to in-frame clones, with some not included. The sample yields some 310,000 clones, about nine tenths seen once. The V gene is TRBV12-2, the J gene TRBJ2-5; the table's D call of TRBD1 was not tested on the DNA. TRBV12-2 is a known pseudogene. Sequences were obtained from peripheral blood. This sequence was found in a woman aged 30 to 39 with COVID-19, enrolled during active disease. This chain's CDR3 is CASRLALFDRDNQETQYF. The CDR3 DNA sequence: TGTGCAAGTCGCTTAGCCCTCTTCGACAGGGATAATCAAGAGACCCAGTACTTC.